A selection of T cell receptor beta chains follows, all from one sample in a study of cytomegalovirus exposure and HLA in healthy donors. Produced via immunoSEQ multiplex PCR; TCRdb's table is partial and in-frame only. The data contain more than 95,000 clones, about 68% of them singletons. The sample was PBMCs. Receptors originate from a man in his forties in good health and CMV-seropositive. Each CDR3 is given with its conserved first and last residue. Fields, in order: J gene, V gene, D gene, clone size, CDR3 protein, CDR3 DNA. A D gene is named only where the DNA matches it firmly. The size entry is marked missing in some rows and otherwise reads once, few, many or a size class.

J gene: TRBJ2-2; V gene: TRBV9; D gene: .; clone size: .; CDR3 protein: CASSAPEDTGELFF; CDR3 DNA: TGTGCCAGCAGCGCGCCGGAGGACACCGGGGAGCTGTTTTTT
J gene: TRBJ2-7; V gene: TRBV5-4; D gene: TRBD2; clone size: .; CDR3 protein: CASSLGAGLAGTYEQYF; CDR3 DNA: TGTGCCAGCAGCTTGGGGGCAGGGCTAGCGGGGACTTACGAGCAGTACTTC
J gene: TRBJ2-2; V gene: TRBV5-5; D gene: TRBD1; clone size: .; CDR3 protein: CASSLAGGTGELFF; CDR3 DNA: TGTGCCAGCAGCTTAGCAGGGGGTACCGGGGAGCTGTTTTTT
J gene: TRBJ2-7; V gene: TRBV27; D gene: TRBD2; clone size: .; CDR3 protein: CASSALAGGYSYEQYF; CDR3 DNA: TGTGCCAGCAGTGCCCTAGCGGGAGGATACTCCTACGAGCAGTACTTC
J gene: TRBJ1-6; V gene: TRBV4-1; D gene: .; clone size: .; CDR3 protein: CASSPTAPLALHF; CDR3 DNA: TGCGCCAGCAGCCCCACAGCTCCTCTGGCCCTCCACTTT
J gene: TRBJ2-3; V gene: TRBV21-1; D gene: .; clone size: .; CDR3 protein: CASSTRGGSTDTQYF; CDR3 DNA: TGTGCCAGCAGCACACGCGGCGGGAGCACAGATACGCAGTATTTT
J gene: TRBJ2-1; V gene: TRBV19; D gene: TRBD2; clone size: .; CDR3 protein: CASSTQLGTITYNEQFF; CDR3 DNA: TGTGCCAGTAGTACCCAACTTGGGACTATCACCTACAATGAGCAGTTCTTC
J gene: TRBJ2-7; V gene: TRBV19; D gene: TRBD1; clone size: once; CDR3 protein: CASSIARDRGYEQYF; CDR3 DNA: TGTGCCAGTAGTATAGCCCGGGACAGGGGCTACGAGCAGTACTTC
J gene: TRBJ1-3; V gene: TRBV10-3; D gene: .; clone size: .; CDR3 protein: CAISDHSGSGNTIYF; CDR3 DNA: TGTGCCATCAGTGACCATTCAGGGTCCGGAAACACCATATATTTT
J gene: TRBJ2-5; V gene: TRBV5-4; D gene: TRBD2; clone size: .; CDR3 protein: CASSFGIAGVETQYF; CDR3 DNA: TGTGCCAGCAGCTTTGGAATAGCGGGAGTTGAGACCCAGTACTTC
J gene: TRBJ2-1; V gene: TRBV6-5; D gene: .; clone size: .; CDR3 protein: CASSSATPPMSVEQFF; CDR3 DNA: TGTGCCAGCAGTTCCGCAACCCCTCCTATGAGCGTTGAGCAGTTCTTC
J gene: TRBJ1-1; V gene: TRBV7-9; D gene: .; clone size: .; CDR3 protein: CASSLAGGRSTEAFF; CDR3 DNA: TGTGCCAGCAGCTTAGCTGGCGGCCGGAGCACTGAAGCTTTCTTT
J gene: TRBJ2-7; V gene: TRBV19; D gene: TRBD1; clone size: few; CDR3 protein: CASGTVGGEQYF; CDR3 DNA: TGTGCCAGTGGGACAGTCGGTGGGGAGCAGTACTTC
J gene: TRBJ2-7; V gene: TRBV7-9; D gene: .; clone size: .; CDR3 protein: CASSPPGLSYEQYF; CDR3 DNA: TGTGCCAGCAGCCCCCCAGGTCTCTCCTACGAGCAGTACTTC
J gene: TRBJ1-1; V gene: TRBV20-1; D gene: .; clone size: few; CDR3 protein: CSARFIIEAFF; CDR3 DNA: TGCAGTGCTAGATTTATTATAGAAGCTTTCTTT
J gene: TRBJ1-1; V gene: TRBV2; D gene: .; clone size: few; CDR3 protein: CASSQGESDTEAFF; CDR3 DNA: TGTGCCAGCAGTCAGGGTGAGTCCGACACTGAAGCTTTCTTT
J gene: TRBJ2-7; V gene: TRBV18; D gene: TRBD2; clone size: .; CDR3 protein: CASSPQASGVSYEQYF; CDR3 DNA: TGTGCCAGCTCACCACAAGCTAGCGGGGTGTCCTACGAGCAGTACTTC
J gene: TRBJ2-7; V gene: TRBV14; D gene: .; clone size: .; CDR3 protein: CASSQGRRQQIYEQYF; CDR3 DNA: TGTGCCAGCAGCCAAGGTCGCAGACAGCAAATTTACGAGCAGTACTTC
J gene: TRBJ2-7; V gene: TRBV9; D gene: .; clone size: once; CDR3 protein: CASSVGGGAWNEQYF; CDR3 DNA: TGTGCCAGCAGCGTAGGAGGGGGGGCGTGGAACGAGCAGTACTTC
J gene: TRBJ1-1; V gene: TRBV13; D gene: TRBD1; clone size: .; CDR3 protein: CASRGIGGGFEAFF; CDR3 DNA: TGTGCCAGCAGGGGTATAGGGGGCGGCTTCGAAGCTTTCTTT
J gene: TRBJ2-5; V gene: TRBV6-1; D gene: TRBD2; clone size: .; CDR3 protein: CASSEALAGGVETQYF; CDR3 DNA: TGTGCCAGCAGTGAAGCGCTAGCGGGGGGGGTCGAGACCCAGTACTTC
J gene: TRBJ2-3; V gene: TRBV28; D gene: TRBD1; clone size: .; CDR3 protein: CASSSREGQVTDTQYF; CDR3 DNA: TGTGCCAGCAGTTCCAGAGAGGGACAGGTCACAGATACGCAGTATTTT
J gene: TRBJ2-1; V gene: TRBV19; D gene: TRBD2; clone size: .; CDR3 protein: CASRKTSGGAHNEQFF; CDR3 DNA: TGTGCCAGTAGGAAGACTAGCGGGGGGGCCCACAATGAGCAGTTCTTC
J gene: TRBJ1-5; V gene: TRBV6-1; D gene: .; clone size: few; CDR3 protein: CASSDGLNRGNQPQHF; CDR3 DNA: TGTGCCAGCAGTGACGGCTTAAACAGGGGCAATCAGCCCCAGCATTTT
J gene: TRBJ1-1; V gene: TRBV28; D gene: TRBD1; clone size: .; CDR3 protein: CASSLGTGLEAFF; CDR3 DNA: TGTGCCAGCAGTTTGGGGACAGGCCTTGAAGCTTTCTTT
J gene: TRBJ2-1; V gene: TRBV7-6; D gene: TRBD2; clone size: .; CDR3 protein: CASSPTSGRLYNEQFF; CDR3 DNA: TGTGCCAGCAGCCCGACTAGCGGGAGGCTATACAATGAGCAGTTCTTC
J gene: TRBJ2-3; V gene: TRBV7-9; D gene: TRBD2; clone size: .; CDR3 protein: CASSDRAGGVDTQYF; CDR3 DNA: TGTGCCAGCAGCGATAGGGCGGGGGGTGTGGATACGCAGTATTTT
J gene: TRBJ1-1; V gene: TRBV28; D gene: .; clone size: .; CDR3 protein: CASPPAGEMTEAFF; CDR3 DNA: TGTGCCAGCCCCCCGGCGGGGGAGATGACTGAAGCTTTCTTT
J gene: TRBJ2-1; V gene: TRBV6-5; D gene: .; clone size: .; CDR3 protein: CASSYSRSQNEQFF; CDR3 DNA: TGTGCCAGCAGTTACTCGAGGAGTCAGAATGAGCAGTTCTTC